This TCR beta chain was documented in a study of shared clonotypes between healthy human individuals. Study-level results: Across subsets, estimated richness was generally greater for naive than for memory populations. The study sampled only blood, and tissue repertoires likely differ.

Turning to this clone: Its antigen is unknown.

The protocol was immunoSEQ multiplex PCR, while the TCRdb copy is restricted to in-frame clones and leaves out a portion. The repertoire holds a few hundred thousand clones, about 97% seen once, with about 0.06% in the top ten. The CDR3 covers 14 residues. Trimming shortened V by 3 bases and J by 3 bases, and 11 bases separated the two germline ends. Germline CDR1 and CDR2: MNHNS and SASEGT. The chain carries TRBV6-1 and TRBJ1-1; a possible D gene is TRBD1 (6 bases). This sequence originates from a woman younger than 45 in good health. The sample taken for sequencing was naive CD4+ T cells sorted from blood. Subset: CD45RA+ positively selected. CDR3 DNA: TGTGCCAGCAGTGACAGGGGATTTCACACTGAAGCTTTCTTT. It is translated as CASSDRGFHTEAFF.